The clone carrying this TCR beta chain appeared a few times. Its antigen is not known. Germline V CDR1 and CDR2: SGHDN, FVKESK. With 1 base removed from V and 9 bases from J, the gap between germline ends came to 7 bases. The CDR3 totals 12 residues. These data come from a study of beta chain features in type 1 diabetes. The authors reverse transcribed all of the isolated RNA, so sequencing captured expressed TCRB transcripts. Sequencing was performed with immunoSEQ multiplex PCR; in TCRdb, only in-frame clones are kept and a portion is missing. In the table there are under 400,000 clones, approximately 12% of which are singletons. Findings of the study overall: Patients with type 1 diabetes carried fewer insertions and had more deletions at their VDJ junctions. For Type 1 diabetes patients, all four CD4+ subsets carried TCRB CDR3s that were moderately but significantly shorter.

Sequences were obtained from naive CD4+ T cells from blood. This clonotype was obtained from a young man in good health. V and J are TRBV14 and TRBJ2-4; no definite D call. CDR3 in amino acids: CASSQALGIQYF. In DNA form, the CDR3 reads TGTGCCAGCAGCCAAGCCCTCGGCATTCAGTACTTC.